This T cell receptor (beta chain) emerged from a study of beta chain features in type 1 diabetes. Study at large: Healthy donors, compared against patients, showed similar age, gender and cell yields.

CDR3 length: 19 amino acids. Of the isolated RNA, all was reverse transcribed, and so the sequenced material was expressed TCRB transcripts. Sequencing used immunoSEQ multiplex PCR; TCRdb keeps in-frame clones, though not all of them. This table holds hundreds of thousands of clones, 15% to 17% found once. Heparinised blood was drawn once per donor, averaging approximately 0.12 L. The sequencing input was naive CD4+ T cells from blood. The chain carries TRBV21-1 and TRBJ2-5; the tabulated D call, TRBD2, remains unverified against the DNA. TRBV21-1 is given as a pseudogene. This clonotype was sampled from a man aged 18 to 30 in good health. As DNA, the CDR3 is TGTGCCAGCAGCACGGTACCCTACCGATTCAACGGGAGGGGGTGGACCCAGTACTTC. The encoded protein is CASSTVPYRFNGRGWTQYF.